The 25 T cell receptor beta chains presented below share a single source sample, sequenced in a study of cytomegalovirus exposure and HLA in healthy donors. With 60 Vbeta and 13 Jbeta primers, the PCR was carried out. TCRdb's copy holds only in-frame clones and misses some; the assay was immunoSEQ multiplex PCR. The data show 150,000 to 200,000 clones, with roughly four fifths seen just once and approximately 3% held by the top ten. Sequencing was performed on PBMCs. The receptors were gathered from a woman aged 40 to 55 in good health and CMV-seronegative.

CDR3 in amino acids: CASSLDRGLQPQHF. The DNA for the CDR3 is TGTGCCAGCAGCTTGGACAGGGGGTTGCAGCCCCAGCATTTT. The chain is built from TRBV5-4 and TRBJ1-5; 8 bases match TRBD1. Germline V gives CDR1 SGHNT, CDR2 YYREEE (reference sequence). The CDR3 has 14 amino acids. The trim removed 0 bases at V and 7 bases at J, leaving 3 bases unmatched.

The gene calls are TRBV28 and TRBJ1-1; D is unclear. Trimming took off 4 bases at V and 4 bases at J, with 19 bases between the two ends. The germline CDR1 and CDR2 sequences are MDHEN and SYDVKM. The CDR3 loop spans 16 amino acids. CDR3 residues: CASSSLTSDLFTEAFF. CDR3 coding DNA: TGTGCCAGCAGTTCCCTGACTTCTGATCTCTTCACTGAAGCTTTCTTT. Supplemented by reference TRBV28 and TRBJ1-1, the full variable domain reads DVKVTQSSRYLVKRTGEKVFLECVQDMDHENMFWYRQDPGLGLRLIYFSYDVKMKEKGDIPEGYSVSREKKERFSLILESASTNQTSMYLCASSSLTSDLFTEAFFGQGTRLTVV.

V usage is TRBV6-5 and J usage is TRBJ1-2; 9 bases align to TRBD1. V lost 8 bases and J lost 5; bases outside the gene matches: 0. Looked up from germline, CDR1 is MNHEY and CDR2 is SVGAGI. CDR3 size: 11 residues. CDR3 in DNA: TGTGCCAGCGGACAGGGGTATGGCTACACCTTC. It specifies CASGQGYGYTF.

The chain has TRBV19 and TRBJ1-5, with D possibly matching TRBD1 (5 bases). V was shortened by 9 bases and J by 4 bases, with 13 bases between the two germline ends. This CDR3 spans 13 amino acids. CDR1 and CDR2 (germline): LNHDA, SQIVND (reference sequence). This CDR3 is CASAQGGNQPQHF. For the CDR3, the DNA is TGTGCCAGCGCCCAGGGCGGTAATCAGCCCCAGCATTTT.

This clone was observed a handful of times. The V and J genes are TRBV2 and TRBJ1-6, with 9 nucleotides matching TRBD1. The CDR3 runs to 14 residues. Germline loops: CDR1 SNHLY, CDR2 FYNNEI. Unmatched junction bases numbered 6, after V lost 8 bases and J lost 7 bases. Here the CDR3 reads CASSWDRENSPLHF. The CDR3 coding sequence is TGTGCCAGCTCCTGGGACAGGGAAAATTCACCCCTCCACTTT.

The V call is TRBV30, the J call TRBJ1-5; D is unresolved. This CDR3 has 14 residues. V lost 4 bases to trimming and J lost 2 bases, with 12 bases between them. Germline values: CDR1 GTSNPN, CDR2 SVGIG (reference sequence). The CDR3 loop is CAWTLVIRNQPQHF. The CDR3 bases are TGTGCCTGGACCCTTGTAATTCGCAATCAGCCCCAGCATTTT.

The chain has TRBV7-2 and TRBJ2-7, with 9 positions matching TRBD1. The germline CDR1 and CDR2 sequences are SGHTA and FQGNSA. J lost 3 bases, V lost 3 bases, and 3 bases had no gene match. The CDR3 sequence is 14 residues long. CDR3 residues: CASSFGQGIYEQYF. The CDR3 nucleotides read TGTGCCAGCAGCTTCGGACAGGGGATCTACGAGCAGTACTTC.

Written as DNA, the CDR3 is TGTGCCAGCAGCCCCGGACAGGGGGCGGATGGCTACACCTTC. It codes for CASSPGQGADGYTF. This chain joins TRBV11-2 and TRBJ1-2; TRBD1 aligns across 11 bases. Looked up from germline, CDR1 is SGHAT and CDR2 is FQNNGV. The CDR3 sequence is 14 residues long. V was pared by 5 bases and J by 6 bases, with 5 bases of the junction left unmatched. Full variable domain (remainder filled in from reference TRBV11-2 and TRBJ1-2): EAGVAQSPRYKIIEKRQSVAFWCNPISGHATLYWYQQILGQGPKLLIQFQNNGVVDDSQLPKDRFSAERLKGVDSTLKIQPAKLEDSAVYLCASSPGQGADGYTFGSGTRLTVV.

This rearrangement joins TRBV10-3 to TRBJ1-2; D not resolved. Germline-derived CDR1 and CDR2 are ENHRY and SYGVKD. This CDR3 contains 13 residues. Trimming cost V 9 bases and J 4 bases, with 15 bases left between them. CDR3 DNA sequence: TGTGCCATTGTCCGGGGATCTGGCTATGGCTACACCTTC. Translating it yields CAIVRGSGYGYTF.

This clone was seen a handful of times. This chain connects TRBV7-9 to TRBJ1-4, with 12 bases matching TRBD1. J gave up 2 bases and V 3 bases, and 1 base lay outside the gene matches. CDR3 length equals 16 residues. Germline V gene data show CDR1 as SEHNR and CDR2 as FQNEAQ (reference sequence). The CDR3 loop reads CASSLGQGATNEKLFF. The CDR3 nucleotides are TGTGCCAGCAGCTTGGGACAGGGGGCGACTAATGAAAAACTGTTTTTT.

The gene calls are TRBV5-1 and TRBJ1-4; no definite D call. Looked up from germline, CDR1 is SGHRS and CDR2 is YFSETQ. V was cut by 1 base and J by 8 bases, with 15 bases left in between. CDR3 size: 15 residues. The CDR3 DNA reads as TGCGCCAGCAGCTTGTTAGGCGGAGTTGAAGAAAAACTGTTTTTT. As protein: CASSLLGGVEEKLFF.

This clone was seen a few times. This chain joins TRBV6-6 and TRBJ1-1, with a weak D call TRBD1 (6 bases). From germline, CDR1 is MNHNY and CDR2 SVGAGI (reference sequence). V lost 7 bases and J 4 bases, leaving 16 bases between the germline ends. The CDR3 spans 14 residues. DNA of the CDR3: TGTGCCAGCAACCTTGACACAGGGCTCACTGAAGCTTTCTTT. Translation: CASNLDTGLTEAFF.

The V call is TRBV5-1, the J call TRBJ2-3; D possibly corresponds to TRBD2 (7 bases). Per germline, CDR1 SGHRS and CDR2 YFSETQ. Trimming removed 4 bases at V and 1 base at J, with 16 bases between. CDR3 size: 16 residues. CDR3 region: CASSLQRGGGTDTQYF. CDR3 bases: TGCGCCAGCAGCCTCCAACGAGGGGGGGGCACAGATACGCAGTATTTT. Full variable domain (remainder filled in from reference TRBV5-1 and TRBJ2-3): KAGVTQTPRYLIKTRGQQVTLSCSPISGHRSVSWYQQTPGQGLQFLFEYFSETQRNKGNFPGRFSGRQFSNSRSEMNVSTLELGDSALYLCASSLQRGGGTDTQYFGPGTRLTVL.

There are a few counts of this clone. V is TRBV5-1 and J is TRBJ2-1; D is perhaps TRBD2 (7 bases). With 4 bases removed from V and 3 bases from J, the gap between germline ends came to 14 bases. CDR3 length: 15 amino acids. Per the germline V gene, CDR1 is SGHRS and CDR2 is YFSETQ. CDR3 coding DNA: TGCGCCAGCAGCCGGGGAGGGGGGGACTACAATGAGCAGTTCTTC. Protein: CASSRGGGDYNEQFF.

The chain uses TRBV28 and TRBJ1-3; D not resolved. Deletions cut 3 bases from V and 3 bases from J, with 12 bases between. The germline CDR1 and CDR2 sequences are MDHEN and SYDVKM. The length of the CDR3 is 15 residues. The CDR3 is CASSFSGQFGNTIYF. The CDR3 bases are TGTGCCAGCAGTTTCAGCGGGCAGTTTGGAAACACCATATATTTT.

The chain has TRBV28 and TRBJ2-5, with TRBD2 matching 11 bases. The CDR3 covers 18 residues. V dropped 1 base and J dropped 5; count of bases not matched to a gene: 12. Looked up from germline, CDR1 is MDHEN and CDR2 is SYDVKM. The CDR3 sequence: CASSLSPLAGGGGETQYF. CDR3 in DNA: TGTGCCAGCAGTTTATCGCCCCTAGCGGGGGGCGGAGGGGAGACCCAGTACTTC.

V usage is TRBV5-4 and J usage is TRBJ2-3; the D gene is possibly TRBD2 (6 bases). Germline-derived CDR1 and CDR2 are SGHNT and YYREEE (reference sequence). The CDR3 is made up of 15 amino acids. The V and J ends lost 3 bases and 4 bases respectively, with 15 bases between them. CDR3 sequence: CASSSPDGGPDTQYF. DNA of the CDR3: TGTGCCAGCAGCTCCCCGGACGGGGGACCAGATACGCAGTATTTT.

The V gene is TRBV20-1, the J gene TRBJ2-1; D is undetermined. V lost 5 bases and J 4 bases, leaving 6 bases between the germline ends. The CDR3 runs to 11 residues. Germline-derived CDR1 and CDR2 are DFQATT and SNEGSKA (reference sequence). CDR3 amino acids: CSAQQYNEQFF. CDR3 nucleotides: TGCAGTGCTCAACAGTACAATGAGCAGTTCTTC.

V is TRBV28 and J is TRBJ2-3, with unresolved D. Germline V gene lookup returns CDR1 MDHEN and CDR2 SYDVKM. The CDR3 has 12 amino acids. V lost 2 bases to trimming and J lost 3 bases, with 3 bases between them. The CDR3 here is CASSLQTDTQYF. The CDR3 DNA reads as TGTGCCAGCAGTTTACAAACAGATACGCAGTATTTT.

This clone has a single count. This chain joins TRBV2 and TRBJ2-2; TRBD2 aligns across 8 bases. The J segment lost 0 bases and the V segment lost 6 bases, leaving 3 bases of the junction unmatched. CDR1 is SNHLY and CDR2 is FYNNEI in the germline V gene. The CDR3 spans 15 residues. CDR3 sequence (DNA): TGTGCCAGCAGACCGACTAGCGCGAACACCGGGGAGCTGTTTTTT. Protein sequence: CASRPTSANTGELFF. The whole variable domain, filled in from reference TRBV2 and TRBJ2-2, reads EPEVTQTPSHQVTQMGQEVILRCVPISNHLYFYWYRQILGQKVEFLVSFYNNEISEKSEIFDDQFSVERPDGSNFTLKIRSTKLEDSAMYFCASRPTSANTGELFFGEGSRLTVL.

The chain carries TRBV5-5 and TRBJ1-6, with D maybe TRBD1 (6 bases). This CDR3 region has 17 residues. V dropped 2 bases and J dropped 4 bases, with 16 bases sitting between them. The germline V gene has CDR1 SGHKS and CDR2 YYEKEE (reference sequence). The CDR3 loop is CASSFLHGQLYNSPLHF. The CDR3 region has the DNA TGTGCCAGCAGCTTCTTACACGGACAGCTGTATAATTCACCCCTCCACTTT.

The gene calls are TRBV2 and TRBJ1-5, with D possibly being TRBD1 (6 bases). Germline V gene data show CDR1 as SNHLY and CDR2 as FYNNEI. Trimming removed 11 bases at V and 2 bases at J, with 13 bases between. The CDR3 has 13 residues. This chain's CDR3 is CAARTDRNQPQHF. For the CDR3, the DNA is TGTGCCGCCAGGACAGACCGCAATCAGCCCCAGCATTTT. The full variable domain, its missing parts supplied by reference TRBV2 and TRBJ1-5, is EPEVTQTPSHQVTQMGQEVILRCVPISNHLYFYWYRQILGQKVEFLVSFYNNEISEKSEIFDDQFSVERPDGSNFTLKIRSTKLEDSAMYFCAARTDRNQPQHFGDGTRLSIL.

V gene TRBV4-1 combines with J gene TRBJ2-5, with a weak D call TRBD1 (5 bases). The J call could be wrong; TRBJ2-7 is a better fit for the DNA end. The CDR3 is 15 amino acids. Germline CDR1 reads MGHRA; CDR2 reads YSYEKL. CDR3 nucleotide sequence: TGCGCCAGCAGTCCTCAGGGATTGAGAAACTACGAGCAGTACTTC. Protein product: CASSPQGLRNYEQYF.

The chain uses TRBV28 and TRBJ1-4; D is unclear. The germline gives CDR1 MDHEN, CDR2 SYDVKM. The germline V and J ends were trimmed by 5 bases and 7 bases, with 11 bases remaining between them. This CDR3 contains 13 residues. This chain's CDR3 is CASSSGVREKLFF. The CDR3 nucleotides are TGTGCCAGCAGTAGCGGGGTTCGTGAAAAACTGTTTTTT.

The V and J genes are TRBV10-3 and TRBJ2-1; the match to TRBD2 covers 14 bases. J was trimmed by 7 bases and V by 4 bases; bases with no gene match: 3. This CDR3 spans 15 amino acids. Per the germline V gene, CDR1 is ENHRY and CDR2 is SYGVKD. The CDR3 DNA reads TGTGCCATCAGTGGGACTAGCGGGGGGATTAATGAGCAGTTCTTC. Amino acid sequence: CAISGTSGGINEQFF.